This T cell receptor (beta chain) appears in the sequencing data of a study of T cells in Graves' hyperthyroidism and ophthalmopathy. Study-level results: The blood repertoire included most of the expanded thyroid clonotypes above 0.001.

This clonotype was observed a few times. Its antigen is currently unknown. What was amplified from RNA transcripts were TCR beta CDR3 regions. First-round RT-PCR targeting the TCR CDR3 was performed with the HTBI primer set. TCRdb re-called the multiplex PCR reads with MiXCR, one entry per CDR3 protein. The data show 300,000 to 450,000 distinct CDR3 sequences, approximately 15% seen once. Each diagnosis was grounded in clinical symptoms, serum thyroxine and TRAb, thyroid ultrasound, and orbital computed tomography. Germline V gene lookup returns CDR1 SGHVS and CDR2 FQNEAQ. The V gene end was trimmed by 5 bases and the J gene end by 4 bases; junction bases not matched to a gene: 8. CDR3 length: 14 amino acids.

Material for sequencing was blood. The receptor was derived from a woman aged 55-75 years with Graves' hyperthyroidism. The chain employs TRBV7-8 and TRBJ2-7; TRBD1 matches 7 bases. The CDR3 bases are TGTGCCAGCAGCGGTCGGGGACAGTTATACGAGCAGTACTTC. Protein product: CASSGRGQLYEQYF.